The clone carrying this T cell receptor (beta chain) has just a few counts. The antigen is unknown. The data are from a study of breast tumors, draining lymph nodes, adjacent tissues. Findings and caveats of the study: Tumor and nontumor repertoires were significantly more similar in luminal-like than in basal-like breast cancer. Tumor TCR diversity was below lymph nodes but above nontumor tissue.

The V and J ends lost 4 bases and 6 bases, in that order; junction bases with no gene match: 2. This CDR3 is 14 amino acids long. CDR1 and CDR2 from the germline V gene are MGHRA and YSYEKL. From the multiplex PCR reads, TCRdb called clonotypes with MiXCR, one entry per CDR3 protein. The sample shows more than 30,000 distinct CDR3 sequences, approximately 63% of them seen only once. The chain combines TRBV4-1 with TRBJ1-4, with 10 nucleotides matching TRBD1. This sequence originates from a female donor with breast cancer. Some clones in this sample may be carry-over from other donors' samples. Sequencing was done on a sample of breast tumor tissue. The CDR3 reads CASSPGTGDEKLFF. The CDR3 DNA sequence: TGCGCCAGCAGCCCCGGGACAGGGGATGAAAAACTGTTTTTT.